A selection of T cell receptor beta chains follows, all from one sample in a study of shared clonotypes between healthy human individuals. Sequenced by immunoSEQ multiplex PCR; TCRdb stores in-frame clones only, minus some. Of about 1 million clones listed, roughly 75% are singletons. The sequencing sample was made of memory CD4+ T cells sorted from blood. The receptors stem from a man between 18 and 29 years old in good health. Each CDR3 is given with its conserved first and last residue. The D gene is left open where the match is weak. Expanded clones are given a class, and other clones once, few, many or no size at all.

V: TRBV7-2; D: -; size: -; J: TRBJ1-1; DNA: TGTGCCAGCAGCCCCCCCCGTGGAGGGGTAAAGAAGAGGAACACTGAAGCTTTCTTT; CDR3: CASSPPRGGVKKRNTEAFF
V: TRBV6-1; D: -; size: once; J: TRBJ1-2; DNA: TGTGCCAGCAGTGAACTGGAAGGCTACACCTTC; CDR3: CASSELEGYTF
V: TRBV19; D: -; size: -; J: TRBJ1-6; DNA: TGTGCCACCATGGATGGCAGTTATTCACCCCTCCACTTT; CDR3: CATMDGSYSPLHF
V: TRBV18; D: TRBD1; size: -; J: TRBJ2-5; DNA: TGTGCCAGCACCTCACAGGGGGCAGGCCAAGAGACCCAGTACTTC; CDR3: CASTSQGAGQETQYF
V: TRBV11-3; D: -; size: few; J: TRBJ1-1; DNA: TGTGCCAGCAGCTTGGGGGGAATGAACACTGAAGCTTTCTTT; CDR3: CASSLGGMNTEAFF
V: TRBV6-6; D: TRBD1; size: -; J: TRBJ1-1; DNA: TGTGCCAGCAGACCTGACAGGGAAGATTTCGCTGAAGCTTTCTTT; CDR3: CASRPDREDFAEAFF
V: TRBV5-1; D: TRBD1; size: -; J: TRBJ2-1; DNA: TGCGCCAGCAGCGAGGGACAGGGGGTTTTCGATGAGCAGTTCTTC; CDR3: CASSEGQGVFDEQFF
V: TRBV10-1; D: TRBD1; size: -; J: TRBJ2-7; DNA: TGCGCCAGCACTCAGAGACAAGGGGGCCGAAGTAGCTACGAGCAGTACTTC; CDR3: CASTQRQGGRSSYEQYF
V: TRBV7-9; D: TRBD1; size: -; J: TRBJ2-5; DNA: TGTGCCAGCAGCTCGACAGGGGGCGGGGAGACCCAGTACTTC; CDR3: CASSSTGGGETQYF
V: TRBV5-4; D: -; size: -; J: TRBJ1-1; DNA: TGTGCCAGCAGCTTCAAAGGGAACACTGAAGCTTTCTTT; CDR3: CASSFKGNTEAFF
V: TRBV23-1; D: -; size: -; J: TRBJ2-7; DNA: TGCGCCAGCAGTCAATCGTGCAGGGGAGACTACGAGCAGTACTTC; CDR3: CASSQSCRGDYEQYF
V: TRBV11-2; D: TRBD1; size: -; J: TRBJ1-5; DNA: TGTGCCAGCAGCCTCTACAGGGCCCAGGGGGGGAGCAATCAGCCCCAGCATTTT; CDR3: CASSLYRAQGGSNQPQHF
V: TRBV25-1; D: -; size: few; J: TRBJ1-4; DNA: TGTGCCAGCAGTCAGGCTGCGGGGGAACTGTTTTTT; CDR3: CASSQAAGELFF
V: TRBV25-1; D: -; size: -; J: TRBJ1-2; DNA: TGTGCCAGCAGTGGACGGGCCACTAATGGCTACACCTTC; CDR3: CASSGRATNGYTF
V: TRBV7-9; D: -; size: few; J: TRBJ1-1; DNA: TGTGCCAGCAGCTCAGTCGACACTGAAGCTTTCTTT; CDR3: CASSSVDTEAFF
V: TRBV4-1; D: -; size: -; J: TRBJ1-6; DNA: TGCGCCAGCAGCCAAGGGGATACAGGGAGGCAATGGAATTCACCCCTCCACTTT; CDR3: CASSQGDTGRQWNSPLHF
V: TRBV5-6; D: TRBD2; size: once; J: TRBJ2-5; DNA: TGTGCCAGCAGCGTCGGGACTAGCGTAGAGACCCAGTACTTC; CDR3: CASSVGTSVETQYF
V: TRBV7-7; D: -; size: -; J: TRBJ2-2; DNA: TGTGCTAGCAGCTTAGGGGGCACCGGGGAGCTGTTTTTT; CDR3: CASSLGGTGELFF
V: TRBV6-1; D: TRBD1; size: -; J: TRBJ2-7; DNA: TGTGCCAGCAGTGAATTTGGACAGGGCTACGAGCAGTACTTC; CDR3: CASSEFGQGYEQYF
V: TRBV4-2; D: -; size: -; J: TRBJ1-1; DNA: TGTGCCAGCAGGATAGGAACAGGGCTAACTGAAGCTTTCTTT; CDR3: CASRIGTGLTEAFF
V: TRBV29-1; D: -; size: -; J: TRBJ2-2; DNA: TGCAGCGTTACCAGGGGGAACACCGGGGAGCTGTTTTTT; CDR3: CSVTRGNTGELFF
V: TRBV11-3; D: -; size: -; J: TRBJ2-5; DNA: TGTGCCAGCAGCCGACGCGAGCACCAAGAGACCCAGTACTTC; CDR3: CASSRREHQETQYF
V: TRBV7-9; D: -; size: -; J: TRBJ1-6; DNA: TGTGCCAGCAGCTTAAGGGGCGATCCTAATTCACCCCTCCACTTT; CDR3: CASSLRGDPNSPLHF
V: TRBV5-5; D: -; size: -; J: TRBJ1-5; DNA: TGTGCCAGCAGCTTGGCGCTAGGGAATCAGCCCCAGCATTTT; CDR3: CASSLALGNQPQHF
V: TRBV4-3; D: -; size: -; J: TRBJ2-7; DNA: TGCGCCAGCAGCCAAGTATTAGCGGCCTTCTACGAGCAGTACTTC; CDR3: CASSQVLAAFYEQYF
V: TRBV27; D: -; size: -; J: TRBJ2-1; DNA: TGTGCCAGCAAGCAACAGGGTTTACTTTACAATGAGCAGTTCTTC; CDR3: CASKQQGLLYNEQFF
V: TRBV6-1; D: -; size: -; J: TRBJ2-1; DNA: TGTGCCAGCAGGGACTCCCCAAACAATGAGCAGTTCTTC; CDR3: CASRDSPNNEQFF
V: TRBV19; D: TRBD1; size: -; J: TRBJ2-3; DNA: TGTGCCAGTAGAGACAGGGGGCGTTCAGATACGCAGTATTTT; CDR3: CASRDRGRSDTQYF
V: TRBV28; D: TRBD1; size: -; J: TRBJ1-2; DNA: TGTGCCAGCAGTTTGCTCCGGGACAGTAGTTCGTATGGCTACACCTTC; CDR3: CASSLLRDSSSYGYTF
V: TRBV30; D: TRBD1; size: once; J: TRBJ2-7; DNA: TGTGCCTGGAAAAACCATGGACAGGCCTACGAGCAGTACTTC; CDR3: CAWKNHGQAYEQYF
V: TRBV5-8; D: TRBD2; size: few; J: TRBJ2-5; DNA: TGTGCCAGCAGCCACCGGACTAGAGGAGAGACCCAGTACTTC; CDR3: CASSHRTRGETQYF
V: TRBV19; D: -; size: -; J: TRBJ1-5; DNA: TGTGCCAGTACTCATAGGAGGGAGGGTCAGCCCCAGCATTTT; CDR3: CASTHRREGQPQHF
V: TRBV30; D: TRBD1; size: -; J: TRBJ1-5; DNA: TGTGCCTGGAGTACCGGGACAGGCTACAATCAGCCCCAGCATTTT; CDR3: CAWSTGTGYNQPQHF
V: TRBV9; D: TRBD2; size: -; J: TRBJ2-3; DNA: TGTGCCAGCAGCGTAGTAGCGGGGACCACAGATACGCAGTATTTT; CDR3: CASSVVAGTTDTQYF
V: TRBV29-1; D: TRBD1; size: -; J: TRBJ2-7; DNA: TGCAGCGTTTGCGGGACAGGGTACCACGAGCAGTACTTC; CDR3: CSVCGTGYHEQYF
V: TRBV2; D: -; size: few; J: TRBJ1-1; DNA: TGTGCCAGCATTAGGTGGATCACTGAAGCTTTCTTT; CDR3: CASIRWITEAFF
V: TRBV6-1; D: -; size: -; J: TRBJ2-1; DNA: TGTGCCAGCAGTGAAAGCGAATTCTTCCTCGGACTCCTCAATGAGCAGTTCTTC; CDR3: CASSESEFFLGLLNEQFF
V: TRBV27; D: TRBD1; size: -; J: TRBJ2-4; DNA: TGTGCCAGCAGTCCCCCCGGGACAGGAGGCAAAAACATTCAGTACTTC; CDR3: CASSPPGTGGKNIQYF
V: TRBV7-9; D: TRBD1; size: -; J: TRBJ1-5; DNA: TGTGCCAGCAGCTCCGGGACAGGGAATCAGCCCCAGCATTTT; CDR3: CASSSGTGNQPQHF
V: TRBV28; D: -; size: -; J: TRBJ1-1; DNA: TGTGCCAGCAGTCGACAGAGCCTTGCCACTGAAGCTTTCTTT; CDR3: CASSRQSLATEAFF
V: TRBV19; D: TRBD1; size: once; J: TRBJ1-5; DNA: TGTGCCAGTAAGCAGGGGGGGGGCAATCAGCCCCAGCATTTT; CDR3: CASKQGGGNQPQHF
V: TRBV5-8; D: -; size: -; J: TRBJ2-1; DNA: TGTGCCAGCAGCCCATTCGGTTACAGAGAGAGGTATGAGCAGTTCTTC; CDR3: CASSPFGYRERYEQFF
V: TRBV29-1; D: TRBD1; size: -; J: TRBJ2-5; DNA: TGCAGCGAGAGGACAGGGAAGATGACCCAGTACTTC; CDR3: CSERTGKMTQYF